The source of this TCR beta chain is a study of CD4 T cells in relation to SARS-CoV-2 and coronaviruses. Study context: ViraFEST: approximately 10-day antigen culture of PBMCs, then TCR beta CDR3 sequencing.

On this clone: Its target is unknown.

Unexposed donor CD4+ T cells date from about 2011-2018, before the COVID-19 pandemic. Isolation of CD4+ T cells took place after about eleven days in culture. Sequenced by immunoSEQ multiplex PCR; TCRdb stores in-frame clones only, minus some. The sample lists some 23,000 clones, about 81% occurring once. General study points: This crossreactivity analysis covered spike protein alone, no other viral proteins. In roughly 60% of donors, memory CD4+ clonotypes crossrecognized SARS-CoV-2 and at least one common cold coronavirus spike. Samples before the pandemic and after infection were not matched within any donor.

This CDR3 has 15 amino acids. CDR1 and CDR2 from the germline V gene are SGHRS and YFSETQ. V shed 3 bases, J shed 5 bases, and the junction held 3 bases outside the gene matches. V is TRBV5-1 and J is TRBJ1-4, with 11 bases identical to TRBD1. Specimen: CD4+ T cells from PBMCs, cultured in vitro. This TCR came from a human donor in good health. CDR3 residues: CASSSDRGRNEKLFF. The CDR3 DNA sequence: TGCGCCAGCAGCTCGGACAGGGGGCGCAATGAAAAACTGTTTTTT.